Included here is one TCR beta chain sequence, with context. Germline V gene sequence: CDR1 DFQATT, CDR2 SNEGSKA (reference sequence). The CDR3 has 15 amino acids. The V gene end was trimmed by 1 base and the J gene end by 4 bases; junction bases not matched to a gene: 4. The data derive from a study of T cells in Graves' hyperthyroidism and ophthalmopathy. RNA transcripts served as the template for amplifying TCR beta CDR3 regions. The HTBI primer set served for first-round RT-PCR of the TCR CDR3. TCRdb called the multiplex PCR reads again in MiXCR, with one record for every CDR3 protein. The sample consists of some 490,000 distinct CDR3 sequences, approximately 23% of them appearing once.

The clonotype was recovered from a woman between 65 and 79 years old with Graves' ophthalmopathy. The V and J genes are TRBV20-1 and TRBJ1-6, with 7 bases that match TRBD1. The sequencing input was blood. The CDR3 here is CSARGRGQYNSPLHF. The DNA of the CDR3 is TGCAGTGCTAGAGGAAGGGGACAGTATAATTCACCCCTCCACTTT.